These 32 T cell receptor beta chains came from one sample sequenced in a study of blood T cell repertoires in COVID-19. Here immunoSEQ multiplex PCR was the method, and the copy in TCRdb shows in-frame clones only, minus some. The table has 250,000 to 300,000 clones, roughly 85% seen once. Material: peripheral blood. The receptor set was obtained from a woman in her 70s with acute or convalescent COVID-19.

V usage is TRBV7-9 and J usage is TRBJ1-4, with D possibly matching TRBD1 (5 bases). Trimming left V 2 bases short and J 5 bases short, with 6 bases between. Germline loops: CDR1 SEHNR, CDR2 FQNEAQ (reference sequence). The length of the CDR3 is 13 residues. CDR3 protein: CASSLQGNEKLFF. CDR3 DNA: TGTGCCAGCAGCTTACAGGGCAATGAAAAACTGTTTTTT. Supplemented by reference TRBV7-9 and TRBJ1-4, the full variable domain reads DTGVSQNPRHKITKRGQNVTFRCDPISEHNRLYWYRQTLGQGPEFLTYFQNEAQLEKSRLLSDRFSAERPKGSFSTLEIQRTEQGDSAMYLCASSLQGNEKLFFGSGTQLSVL.

The chain combines TRBV18 with TRBJ1-2; 11 nucleotides match TRBD1. Trimming took 3 bases from V and 8 from J; bases not matched to a gene: 11. The length of the CDR3 is 16 residues. The V gene's germline CDR1 is KGHSH and CDR2 LQKENI. CDR3 in DNA: TGTGCCAGCTCACCCACCTTATCGGGACAGGGGGGCGGCTACACCTTC. The encoded protein is CASSPTLSGQGGGYTF.

As for this clone: One end of the junction varies from germline; a read error may be responsible. The V gene is TRBV13, the J gene TRBJ2-7; a weak D match, TRBD1 (6 bases). There are 12 residues in the CDR3. Germline CDR1 PRHDT, CDR2 FYEKMQ (reference sequence). Written as DNA, the CDR3 is TGTGCCAGCAGCCCGATCTTGGGGACACCCATCTTC. Its translation is CASSPILGTPIF. Full variable domain (missing parts from reference TRBV13 and TRBJ2-7): AAGVIQSPRHLIKEKRETATLKCYPIPRHDTVYWYQQGPGQDPQFLISFYEKMQSDKGSIPDRFSAQQFSDYHSELNMSSLELGDSALYFCASSPILGTPIFGPGTRLTVT.

This clone is a singleton in its sample. The chain combines TRBV6-5 with TRBJ1-1, with D maybe TRBD1 (6 bases). The CDR3 length is 12 residues. V was trimmed by 8 bases and J by 4 bases, leaving 11 bases between them. The germline V gene has CDR1 MNHEY and CDR2 SVGAGI. The CDR3 loop reads CASRLGATEAFF. The CDR3 region has the DNA TGTGCCAGCCGTCTGGGGGCCACTGAAGCTTTCTTT.

This chain uses TRBV7-2 with TRBJ2-3; 12 bases match TRBD2. Germline V gene data show CDR1 as SGHTA and CDR2 as FQGNSA. The length of the CDR3 is 17 residues. The V segment lost 5 bases and the J segment 4 bases; nucleotides outside the gene matches: 10. CDR3 coding DNA: TGTGCCAGCAGCGAGCCTAAACTAGCGGGGGGACCAGATACGCAGTATTTT. This codes for CASSEPKLAGGPDTQYF.

This clone was counted between two and nine times. The chain uses TRBV3-1 (or the pseudogene TRBV3-2) and TRBJ1-6; TRBD1 aligns across 8 bases. CDR1 and CDR2 (germline): LGHDT, YNNKEL (reference sequence). J was trimmed by 8 bases and V by 1 base; bases with no gene match: 7. CDR3 size: 16 residues. The CDR3 DNA sequence: TGTGCCAGCAGCCAAGCCGGCAGGGGGCTATATTCACCCCTCCACTTT. Its protein is CASSQAGRGLYSPLHF.

V and J are TRBV25-1 and TRBJ1-1; 7 bases are a match to TRBD1. V lost 3 bases, J lost 14 bases, and 9 bases stayed unmatched. CDR3 length equals 12 residues. Germline V CDR1 and CDR2: MGHDK, SYGVNS. CDR3 residues: CASSEPPGQPFF. For the CDR3, the DNA is TGTGCCAGCAGTGAGCCACCGGGACAGCCATTCTTT.

This chain connects TRBV7-9 to TRBJ2-3; 7 nucleotides match TRBD2. The V segment lost 5 bases and the J segment 5 bases; nucleotides outside the gene matches: 10. The germline CDR1 and CDR2 sequences are SEHNR and FQNEAQ (reference sequence). CDR3 length: 15 amino acids. CDR3: CASSAISGQRDTQYF. In nucleotides, the CDR3 is TGTGCCAGCAGCGCCATTAGCGGGCAACGAGATACGCAGTATTTT. The full variable domain, in which reference TRBV7-9 and TRBJ2-3 provide the parts outside the CDR3, is DTGVSQNPRHKITKRGQNVTFRCDPISEHNRLYWYRQTLGQGPEFLTYFQNEAQLEKSRLLSDRFSAERPKGSFSTLEIQRTEQGDSAMYLCASSAISGQRDTQYFGPGTRLTVL.

This chain uses TRBV18 with TRBJ2-1, with TRBD2 matching over 10 bases. The CDR3 spans 16 residues. Losses at the gene ends were 4 bases for V and 4 bases for J; bases not matched to a gene: 7. Germline V gene data show CDR1 as KGHSH and CDR2 as LQKENI. This CDR3 is CASSQSSGGLYNEQFF. The CDR3 region has the DNA TGTGCCAGCTCACAGTCTAGCGGGGGACTGTACAATGAGCAGTTCTTC.

This clone was detected once. This chain links TRBV19 with TRBJ1-2; D call uncertain. The ends were cut back, 0 bases at V and 4 bases at J, with 9 bases in the middle. This CDR3 contains 14 residues. Germline lookup yields CDR1 LNHDA and CDR2 SQIVND (reference sequence). The chain's CDR3 is CASSIDRGSYGYTF. CDR3 nucleotide sequence: TGTGCCAGTAGTATAGACCGGGGATCCTATGGCTACACCTTC. The variable domain in full, completed from reference TRBV19 and TRBJ1-2, reads DGGITQSPKYLFRKEGQNVTLSCEQNLNHDAMYWYRQDPGQGLRLIYYSQIVNDFQKGDIAEGYSVSREKKESFPLTVTSAQKNPTAFYLCASSIDRGSYGYTFGSGTRLTVV.

The sample holds one count of this clone. The V and J genes are TRBV11-2 and TRBJ2-7; TRBD2 is a possible D gene (6 bases). This CDR3 has 13 amino acids. V was shortened by 4 bases and J by 4 bases, with 11 bases between the two germline ends. In germline, CDR1 is SGHAT, CDR2 FQNNGV. As DNA, the CDR3 is TGTGCCAGCAGCTGGGGAGGCGCTTACGAGCAGTACTTC. Residues: CASSWGGAYEQYF.

J is TRBJ1-1 and V is TRBV11-3, with TRBD1 as a possible D gene (6 bases). Trimming took off 5 bases at V and 3 bases at J, with 22 bases between the two ends. Germline-derived CDR1 and CDR2 are SGHNT and YENEEA. The CDR3 extends over 17 amino acids. The CDR3 nucleotides are TGTGCCAGCAGCCCAGGGTCGGGGGGCTCAGGTGACACTGAAGCTTTCTTT. Translated: CASSPGSGGSGDTEAFF. The variable domain in full, with the rest retrieved from reference TRBV11-3 and TRBJ1-1, is EAGVVQSPRYKIIEKKQPVAFWCNPISGHNTLYWYLQNLGQGPELLIRYENEEAVDDSQLPKDRFSAERLKGVDSTLKIQPAELGDSAVYLCASSPGSGGSGDTEAFFGQGTRLTVV.

This rearrangement joins TRBV5-1 to TRBJ2-5; 10 bases fit TRBD2. V lost 7 bases and J lost 5; bases outside the gene matches: 8. Germline CDR1 and CDR2: SGHRS and YFSETQ. This CDR3 is 14 amino acids long. The CDR3 is CASGSGGPGETQYF. DNA of the CDR3: TGCGCCAGCGGTAGCGGGGGGCCGGGGGAGACCCAGTACTTC.

V is TRBV12-5 and J is TRBJ2-3; perhaps TRBD2 as D (5 bases). This CDR3 has 14 residues. Looked up from germline, CDR1 is LGHNT and CDR2 is FRNRAP. V was clipped by 1 base and J by 2 bases, with 7 bases between them. In nucleotides, the CDR3 is TGTGCTAGTGGTTTGGGACTAACCACAGATACGCAGTATTTT. Its translation is CASGLGLTTDTQYF.

The V call is TRBV25-1, the J call TRBJ1-5, with TRBD1 matching 8 bases. CDR3 length: 17 residues. V lost 10 bases, J lost 4 bases, and 18 bases stayed unmatched. Germline V gene lookup returns CDR1 MGHDK and CDR2 SYGVNS. The CDR3 bases are TGTGCCACCATTACAACCGCGGACAGGGCCAAAAATCAGCCCCAGCATTTT. Amino acid sequence: CATITTADRAKNQPQHF.

This chain uses TRBV30 with TRBJ1-6, with D perhaps matching TRBD1 (6 bases). Germline assignment: CDR1 GTSNPN and CDR2 SVGIG (reference sequence). The CDR3 covers 13 residues. The V end was cut by 2 bases, the J end by 7 bases, with 9 bases between. The CDR3 protein is CAWSPTGNSPLHF. DNA for the CDR3: TGTGCCTGGAGTCCAACAGGGAATTCACCCCTCCACTTT.

J is TRBJ1-3 and V is TRBV4-1; 11 nucleotides line up with TRBD1. CDR1 and CDR2 (germline): MGHRA, YSYEKL. The CDR3 covers 18 residues. Losses at the gene ends were 2 bases for V and 3 bases for J; bases not matched to a gene: 9. CDR3 sequence reads: CASSQTTGQGASGNTIYF. The CDR3 DNA reads TGCGCCAGCAGCCAAACTACCGGACAGGGGGCGAGTGGAAACACCATATATTTT.

The J gene is TRBJ2-1, the V gene TRBV2, with 8 bases fitting TRBD2. CDR3 length: 15 amino acids. CDR1 and CDR2 from the germline V gene are SNHLY and FYNNEI. V lost 2 bases and J lost 5; bases outside the gene matches: 5. This chain's CDR3 is CASSEIAGRHNEQFF. DNA of the CDR3: TGTGCCAGCAGTGAAATAGCGGGGCGACACAATGAGCAGTTCTTC.

The V and J genes are TRBV3-1 (or the pseudogene TRBV3-2) and TRBJ2-2, with 9 bases identical to TRBD1. Germline values: CDR1 LGHDT, CDR2 YNNKEL (reference sequence). This CDR3 comprises 15 residues. J was trimmed by 5 bases and V by 4 bases; bases with no gene match: 5. This chain's CDR3 is CASSPLGQGTGELFF. DNA for the CDR3: TGTGCCAGCAGCCCTCTGGGACAGGGAACCGGGGAGCTGTTTTTT.

V usage is TRBV7-9 and J usage is TRBJ1-1, with 10 bases that match TRBD1. Germline assignment: CDR1 SEHNR and CDR2 FQNEAQ (reference sequence). The V segment lost 8 bases and the J segment 8 bases; nucleotides outside the gene matches: 11. The CDR3 is made up of 14 amino acids. CDR3 residues: CASRTGTGDSEAFF. DNA of the CDR3: TGTGCCAGCCGAACCGGGACAGGGGACTCCGAAGCTTTCTTT.

The chain links TRBV5-6 to TRBJ1-4; D ambiguous. There are 12 residues in the CDR3. Germline CDR1 and CDR2: SGHDT and YYEEEE. V lost 5 bases, J lost 10 bases, and 12 bases lay in between. In DNA form, the CDR3 reads TGTGCCAGCAGACCCCCCGGTGGAAAACTGTTTTTT. Translated: CASRPPGGKLFF.

The rearrangement joins TRBV6-2 or TRBV6-3 to TRBJ2-5; no clear D. V shed 3 bases and J shed 1 base, with 6 bases lying between them. Per germline, CDR1 MNHEY and CDR2 SVGEGT. The CDR3 contains 13 residues. The CDR3 loop is CASSYVGQETQYF. The CDR3 DNA reads as TGTGCCAGCAGTTATGTCGGCCAAGAGACCCAGTACTTC.

This clone appeared a few times. The chain couples TRBV2 to TRBJ2-1, with D perhaps matching TRBD2 (6 bases). V shed 8 bases and J shed 1 base, with 15 bases lying between them. This CDR3 comprises 15 residues. From germline, CDR1 is SNHLY and CDR2 FYNNEI. In DNA, the CDR3 is TGTGCCAGCCGTACTTCTAGCGTATCCTACAATGAGCAGTTCTTC. It codes for CASRTSSVSYNEQFF.

The chain joins TRBV10-3 to TRBJ1-2; maybe TRBD1 (5 bases). With 3 bases removed from V and 4 bases from J, the gap between germline ends came to 12 bases. This CDR3 comprises 14 residues. Germline CDR1 reads ENHRY; CDR2 reads SYGVKD. The CDR3 region is CAISEWGVTYGYTF. CDR3 DNA: TGTGCCATCAGTGAATGGGGGGTTACCTATGGCTACACCTTC.

This clone occurred once. The V call is TRBV4-2, the J call TRBJ1-2; D may be TRBD1 (6 bases). The CDR3 loop spans 15 amino acids. Germline loops: CDR1 LGHNA, CDR2 YNFKEQ. The ends were cut back, 1 base at V and 4 bases at J, with 13 bases in the middle. The CDR3 DNA sequence: TGTGCCAGCAGCCAAGCCGGAACACAGGGCTATGGCTACACCTTC. This gives the protein CASSQAGTQGYGYTF.

The chain couples TRBV30 to TRBJ1-4, with D possibly being TRBD1 (5 bases). The CDR3 sequence is 14 residues long. V was trimmed by 4 bases and J by 4 bases, leaving 13 bases between them. CDR1 is GTSNPN and CDR2 is SVGIG in the germline V gene (reference sequence). CDR3 nucleotides: TGTGCCTGGACGGGCATGGGACTTAATGAAAAACTGTTTTTT. Translating gives CAWTGMGLNEKLFF.

The rearrangement joins TRBV7-9 to TRBJ1-4; D is uncertain. This CDR3 spans 11 amino acids. V was clipped by 3 bases and J by 8 bases, with 4 bases between them. Germline V gene data show CDR1 as SEHNR and CDR2 as FQNEAQ (reference sequence). CDR3 bases: TGTGCCAGCAGCTTTCGGGAAAAACTGTTTTTT. This gives the protein CASSFREKLFF. The full variable domain, rest sourced from reference TRBV7-9 and TRBJ1-4, is DTGVSQNPRHKITKRGQNVTFRCDPISEHNRLYWYRQTLGQGPEFLTYFQNEAQLEKSRLLSDRFSAERPKGSFSTLEIQRTEQGDSAMYLCASSFREKLFFGSGTQLSVL.

This clone was counted once. The chain is built from TRBV5-5 and TRBJ2-7, with D possibly matching TRBD1 (6 bases). V shed 0 bases and J shed 4 bases, with 11 bases lying between them. The CDR3 runs to 14 residues. Germline V CDR1 and CDR2: SGHKS, YYEKEE (reference sequence). In nucleotides, the CDR3 is TGTGCCAGCAGCTTGGCCAGGACAGCGTACGAGCAGTACTTC. It codes for CASSLARTAYEQYF.

The chain combines TRBV6-5 with TRBJ1-1; tentative D call: TRBD1 (5 bases). The CDR3 runs to 16 residues. Trimming pared 2 bases from V and 0 bases from J, leaving 13 bases between. Germline lookup yields CDR1 MNHEY and CDR2 SVGAGI. In nucleotides, the CDR3 is TGTGCCAGCAGTTACCCGGGGGGGTCGATGAACACTGAAGCTTTCTTT. The encoded protein is CASSYPGGSMNTEAFF.

The chain combines TRBV28 with TRBJ2-2, with 8 nucleotides matching TRBD1. Trimming at V came to 10 bases and at J to 6 bases, leaving 4 bases not matched to a gene. Germline V gives CDR1 MDHEN, CDR2 SYDVKM. The CDR3 is 12 amino acids. CDR3 DNA: TGTGCCACGACAGGGGTAGCCGGGGAGCTGTTTTTT. It codes for CATTGVAGELFF.

The CDR3 spells CASSPKGQVNTGELFF. The CDR3 DNA sequence: TGTGCCAGCTCACCGAAAGGCCAGGTGAACACCGGGGAGCTGTTTTTT. V usage is TRBV18 and J usage is TRBJ2-2; D gene ambiguous. Germline V gene sequence: CDR1 KGHSH, CDR2 LQKENI. The CDR3 runs to 16 residues. Deletions cut 3 bases from V and 1 base from J, with 12 bases between.

This chain links TRBV9 with TRBJ2-1; 8 bases are a match to TRBD2. V shed 3 bases and J 1 base; nucleotides not matched to a gene: 6. CDR1 and CDR2 (germline): SGDLS, YYNGEE. CDR3 length equals 16 residues. CDR3 in DNA: TGTGCCAGCAGCGAAATTACTAGCGGTTCCTACAATGAGCAGTTCTTC. This gives the protein CASSEITSGSYNEQFF. The variable domain in full, with the rest retrieved from reference TRBV9 and TRBJ2-1, is DSGVTQTPKHLITATGQRVTLRCSPRSGDLSVYWYQQSLDQGLQFLIQYYNGEERAKGNILERFSAQQFPDLHSELNLSSLELGDSALYFCASSEITSGSYNEQFFGPGTRLTVL.